A selection of T cell receptor beta chains follows, all from one sample in a study of blood T cell repertoires in COVID-19. The protocol was immunoSEQ multiplex PCR, while the TCRdb copy is restricted to in-frame clones and leaves out a portion. The sample has a few hundred thousand clones, 75% to 90% seen once; the top ten hold approximately 1.1%. Sequencing used PBMCs or T cells enriched from blood (not recorded which). These TCRs come from a young man who had recovered from COVID-19. CDR3s leave out the opening cysteine and the closing phenylalanine or tryptophan. Fields, in order: CDR3 protein, J gene, V gene, CDR3 length.

ASSLVGSGGEKF,TRBJ2-1,TRBV7-2,12
ASGGVGNSNQPQH,TRBJ1-5,TRBV6-5,13
ASSPSGINYEQY,TRBJ2-7,TRBV10-1,12
ASSFEVDYGYT,TRBJ1-2,TRBV12-3/TRBV12-4,11
ASRPIYRDHEQY,TRBJ2-7,TRBV7-2,12
ASSLSGVQGADGYT,TRBJ1-2,TRBV11-2,14
ASSEYRRGQDYGYT,TRBJ1-2,TRBV25-1,14
ASSQSGGAYEQY,TRBJ2-7,TRBV7-8,12
AWSSRVEKLF,TRBJ1-4,TRBV30,10
ASSVTLNTEAF,TRBJ1-1,TRBV10-1,11
ASSWGASGAPLLYEQY,TRBJ2-7,TRBV5-5,16
ASSLSRNGGRIDHEQF,TRBJ2-1,TRBV5-5,16
ASSIEASVNTGELF,TRBJ2-2,TRBV19,14
ASSANVGTSGDTQY,TRBJ2-3,TRBV25-1,14
ASSVASGFTDETQY,TRBJ2-5,TRBV9,14
ASSPIAGAQY,TRBJ2-7,TRBV28,10
ASSYSSVGNQPQH,TRBJ1-5,TRBV6-2/TRBV6-3,13
ASSLVGTGGSAGELF,TRBJ2-2,TRBV7-2,15
ASSPYRGPYNEQF,TRBJ2-1,TRBV11-3,13
ASSLDVGVGTSHNEQF,TRBJ2-1,TRBV5-4,16
ASSRTLNTEAF,TRBJ1-1,TRBV6-5,11
ASSSTGGLAKNIQY,TRBJ2-4,TRBV19,14
ASSVEGDSGNEQF,TRBJ2-1,TRBV9,13
ASSPRTGRSEQY,TRBJ2-7,TRBV7-2,12